Below, 14 T cell receptor beta chains from the same sample are listed, as sequenced in a study of T cell responses to AZD1222 COVID-19 vaccine. Generated by immunoSEQ multiplex PCR, the TCRdb table keeps only in-frame clones and is missing some. Here the sample spans about 72,000 clones, approximately 90% being singletons. Sequences were derived from peripheral blood, sampled 28 days after the second AZD1222 dose. Receptors originate from an adult who received the AZD1222 COVID-19 vaccine.

This sequence joins TRBV15 and TRBJ1-1; 7 bases are shared with TRBD1. This CDR3 has 15 amino acids. J lost 4 bases, V lost 3 bases, and 8 bases had no gene match. CDR1 LNHNV and CDR2 YYDKDF come from the germline V gene (reference sequence). The CDR3 protein is CATSRGDRVATEAFF. The CDR3 DNA is TGTGCCACCAGCAGGGGAGACAGGGTTGCCACTGAAGCTTTCTTT.

The V call is TRBV7-2, the J call TRBJ1-4; D is undetermined. Germline V gene data show CDR1 as SGHTA and CDR2 as FQGNSA. Trimming shortened V by 8 bases and J by 7 bases, and 23 bases separated the two germline ends. There are 16 residues in the CDR3. The CDR3 loop is CASSSRPNNRAEKLFF. The CDR3 DNA reads TGTGCCAGCTCCTCTCGGCCCAACAACCGCGCTGAAAAACTGTTTTTT.

Here the CDR3 DNA reads TGTGCCAGCAGCTTAGGGATCGGGACAGGGGTCAACGAGCAGTACTTC. Protein sequence: CASSLGIGTGVNEQYF. The chain combines TRBV7-2 with TRBJ2-7; 10 bases fit TRBD1. The length of the CDR3 is 16 residues. V lost 1 base, J lost 5 bases, and 8 bases stayed unmatched. Germline CDR1 reads SGHTA; CDR2 reads FQGNSA.

The chain joins TRBV11-2 to TRBJ2-7; 7 nucleotides align to TRBD1. Germline V gene data show CDR1 as SGHAT and CDR2 as FQNNGV. Germline trimming cut 5 bases from V and 4 bases from J; bases unmatched to any gene: 14. The CDR3 runs to 16 residues. The CDR3 nucleotides are TGTGCCAGCAGCCCGCTTCGGACAGGCGGCGTGTACGAGCAGTACTTC. Protein product: CASSPLRTGGVYEQYF.

The V and J genes are TRBV19 and TRBJ1-3; TRBD1 matches 8 bases. CDR1 and CDR2 from the germline V gene are LNHDA and SQIVND (reference sequence). Unmatched junction bases numbered 8, after V lost 10 bases and J lost 0 bases. There are 15 residues in the CDR3. This chain's CDR3 is CATPPGGYSGNTIYF. CDR3 nucleotides: TGTGCCACCCCTCCAGGGGGCTACTCTGGAAACACCATATATTTT.

This rearrangement joins TRBV11-3 to TRBJ1-1; the D is unclear. The length of the CDR3 is 14 residues. Germline-derived CDR1 and CDR2 are SGHNT and YENEEA. V lost 1 base and J 6 bases, leaving 12 bases between the germline ends. For the CDR3, the DNA is TGTGCCAGCAGCTTAGGGGGTATTCAGGCTGAAGCTTTCTTT. This encodes CASSLGGIQAEAFF.

The rearrangement links TRBV5-1 to TRBJ2-7, with TRBD2 as a possible D gene (5 bases). Trimming stripped 0 bases from V and 0 bases from J, with 13 bases between. CDR1 is SGHRS, CDR2 YFSETQ, per germline. The CDR3 is 16 amino acids. CDR3 residues: CASSLAWTSSSYEQYF. CDR3 in DNA: TGCGCCAGCAGCTTGGCCTGGACTTCAAGCTCCTACGAGCAGTACTTC.

Only a few counts were recorded for this clone. This chain uses TRBV7-9 with TRBJ2-5, with 8 bases aligning to TRBD2. From germline, CDR1 is SEHNR and CDR2 FQNEAQ (reference sequence). V gave up 5 bases and J gave up 1 base; unmatched junction bases: 3. The CDR3 sequence is 14 residues long. The CDR3 sequence is CASSTGLAQETQYF. The CDR3 coding sequence is TGTGCCAGCAGCACCGGACTAGCCCAAGAGACCCAGTACTTC.

The V call is TRBV10-3, the J call TRBJ1-1; 9 bases are a match to TRBD1. J gave up 1 base and V 0 bases, and 0 bases lay outside the gene matches. Germline assignment: CDR1 ENHRY and CDR2 SYGVKD. The length of the CDR3 is 15 residues. The CDR3: CAISESGQGNTEAFF. The CDR3 DNA reads TGTGCCATCAGTGAGTCGGGACAGGGGAACACTGAAGCTTTCTTT.

This clone was seen once. V and J are TRBV29-1 and TRBJ1-2; 8 positions agree with TRBD1. With 6 bases clipped from V and 4 bases from J, the junction kept 7 bases outside the gene matches. The CDR3 contains 13 residues. Germline V gives CDR1 SQVTM, CDR2 ANQGSEA. DNA of the CDR3: TGCAGCGTCCAACAGGGGGAACTCTATGGCTACACCTTC. Protein sequence: CSVQQGELYGYTF.

For the CDR3, the DNA is TGTGCCGTCTTTTGCGTGGACTCCTACGAGCAGTACTTC. This codes for CAVFCVDSYEQYF. The genes are TRBV24-1 and TRBJ2-7; D unclear. This CDR3 is built from 13 residues. Germline V gene sequence: CDR1 KGHDR, CDR2 SFDVKD. The ends were cut back, 12 bases at V and 0 bases at J, with 14 bases in the middle.

The chain carries TRBV5-1 and TRBJ2-1; perhaps TRBD1 as D (5 bases). Germline-derived CDR1 and CDR2 are SGHRS and YFSETQ. The V and J ends lost 0 bases and 10 bases respectively, with 8 bases between them. This CDR3 is built from 12 residues. Here the CDR3 DNA reads TGCGCCAGCAGCTTGGACAACAGGGAGCAGTTCTTC. Translated: CASSLDNREQFF.

V and J are TRBV28 and TRBJ2-7; a weak D match, TRBD1 (6 bases). Germline V lookup: CDR1 MDHEN, CDR2 SYDVKM. The CDR3 extends over 12 amino acids. Trimming cost V 6 bases and J 3 bases, with 9 bases left between them. In DNA, the CDR3 is TGTGCCAGCAGGCTACAGGGCTACGAGCAGTACTTC. As protein: CASRLQGYEQYF.

The chain joins TRBV11-2 to TRBJ2-7; a weak D match, TRBD2 (6 bases). Deletions cut 0 bases from V and 3 bases from J, with 15 bases between. Germline assignment: CDR1 SGHAT and CDR2 FQNNGV. This CDR3 has 16 residues. The CDR3 is CASSLDRGDGSYEQYF. CDR3 coding DNA: TGTGCCAGCAGCTTAGATCGAGGGGACGGGAGCTACGAGCAGTACTTC. Looking up the rest from reference TRBV11-2 and TRBJ2-7 gives the full variable domain: EAGVAQSPRYKIIEKRQSVAFWCNPISGHATLYWYQQILGQGPKLLIQFQNNGVVDDSQLPKDRFSAERLKGVDSTLKIQPAKLEDSAVYLCASSLDRGDGSYEQYFGPGTRLTVT.